What follows describes a single T cell receptor beta chain. The target antigen is unknown. The source of the sample is a study of identical twins. Study-wide findings and caveats: Interpretation of the results relied on cross-sectional statistical analysis and not on following the same donors. Fewer insertions marked abundant cord blood beta clonotypes; young adult naive trended weakly, memory not at all. With beta out-of-frame sequences, excess sharing by twins was weaker.

TCRdb re-called the 5' RACE reads through MiXCR, storing one row per CDR3 protein. The sample includes 1.5 million to 2 million distinct CDR3 sequences, about 31% seen only once; the top ten take over 0.25%. The TCR was taken from a newborn girl in good health. The sample consisted of cord blood.

The CDR3 region is CASSQGAGNYGYTF. The CDR3 bases are TGTGCCAGCAGTCAAGGGGCCGGTAACTATGGCTACACCTTC. J is TRBJ1-2 and V is TRBV28, with D maybe TRBD1 (5 bases). CDR1 MDHEN and CDR2 SYDVKM come from the germline V gene. The CDR3 totals 14 residues. V gave up 5 bases and J gave up 1 base, with 11 bases separating them.